The present entry profiles one TCR beta chain with its context. What it binds is unknown. This record belongs to a study of cytomegalovirus exposure and HLA in healthy donors. Background on the study: When roughly 420 donors were genotyped, roughly 78% of them were found to fall in the Caucasian-associated ancestry cluster.

PCR used 60 Vbeta primers and 13 Jbeta primers. Sequencing used immunoSEQ multiplex PCR; TCRdb keeps in-frame clones, though not all of them. The sample has tens of thousands of clones, about 82% seen once. From germline, CDR1 is SEHNR and CDR2 FQNEAQ (reference sequence). This CDR3 contains 13 residues. The ends were cut back, 4 bases at V and 5 bases at J, with 11 bases in the middle. Study-level results: When analyzed later, a missense DCLRE1C variant was found to be linked to TCR beta V- and J-gene trimming. Presence/absence analyses assumed roughly uniform sequencing depth across donors. Immune exposure information available was restricted to CMV serostatus.

Sequences were obtained from PBMCs. The chain recombines TRBV7-9 with TRBJ1-1; D is unresolved. The TCR was taken from a man aged 25 to 40 in good health and CMV-seronegative. The CDR3 region is CASSSRALTEAFF. DNA of the CDR3: TGTGCCAGCAGCTCGCGTGCTTTAACTGAAGCTTTCTTT.